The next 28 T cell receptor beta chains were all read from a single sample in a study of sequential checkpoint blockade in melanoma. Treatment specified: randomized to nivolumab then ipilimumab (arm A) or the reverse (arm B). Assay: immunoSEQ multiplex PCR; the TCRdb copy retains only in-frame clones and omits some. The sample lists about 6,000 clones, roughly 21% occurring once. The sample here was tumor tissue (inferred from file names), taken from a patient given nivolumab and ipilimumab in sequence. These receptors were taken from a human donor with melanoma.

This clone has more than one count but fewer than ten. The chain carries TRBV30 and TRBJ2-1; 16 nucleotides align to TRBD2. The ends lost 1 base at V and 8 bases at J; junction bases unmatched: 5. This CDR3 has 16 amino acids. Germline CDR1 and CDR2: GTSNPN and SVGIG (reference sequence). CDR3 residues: CAWSAKGLAGGYEQFF. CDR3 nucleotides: TGTGCCTGGAGTGCGAAGGGACTAGCGGGAGGGTATGAGCAGTTCTTC.

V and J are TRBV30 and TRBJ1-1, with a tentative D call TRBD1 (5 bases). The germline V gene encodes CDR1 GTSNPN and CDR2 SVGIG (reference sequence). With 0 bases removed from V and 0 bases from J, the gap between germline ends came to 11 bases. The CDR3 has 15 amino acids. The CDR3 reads CAWSVRGRLNTEAFF. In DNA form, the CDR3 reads TGTGCCTGGAGTGTAAGGGGCAGACTGAACACTGAAGCTTTCTTT.

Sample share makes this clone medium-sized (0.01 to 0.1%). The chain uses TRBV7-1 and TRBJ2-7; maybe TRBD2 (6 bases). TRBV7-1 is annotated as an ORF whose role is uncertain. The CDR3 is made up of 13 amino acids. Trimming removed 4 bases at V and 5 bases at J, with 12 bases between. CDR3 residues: CASSLGGNNEQYF. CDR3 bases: TGTGCCAGCAGCTTAGGCGGGAACAACGAGCAGTACTTC.

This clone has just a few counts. Here the CDR3 DNA reads TGTGCCAGCAGCTTAGTCGGCGGGACAGGGTACTACGAGCAGTACTTC. Amino acids: CASSLVGGTGYYEQYF. This rearrangement joins TRBV11-3 to TRBJ2-7; 9 bases match TRBD1. Germline V gene lookup returns CDR1 SGHNT and CDR2 YENEEA. The V gene end was trimmed by 1 base and the J gene end by 3 bases; junction bases not matched to a gene: 7. CDR3 length: 16 amino acids.

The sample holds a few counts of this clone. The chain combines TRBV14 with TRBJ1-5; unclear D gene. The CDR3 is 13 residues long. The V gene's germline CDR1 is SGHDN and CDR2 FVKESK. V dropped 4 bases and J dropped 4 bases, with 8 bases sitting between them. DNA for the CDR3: TGTGCCAGCAGCCTCGGCCCAAATCAGCCCCAGCATTTT. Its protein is CASSLGPNQPQHF. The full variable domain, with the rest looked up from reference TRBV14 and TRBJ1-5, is EAGVTQFPSHSVIEKGQTVTLRCDPISGHDNLYWYRRVMGKEIKFLLHFVKESKQDESGMPNNRFLAERTGGTYSTLKVQPAELEDSGVYFCASSLGPNQPQHFGDGTRLSIL.

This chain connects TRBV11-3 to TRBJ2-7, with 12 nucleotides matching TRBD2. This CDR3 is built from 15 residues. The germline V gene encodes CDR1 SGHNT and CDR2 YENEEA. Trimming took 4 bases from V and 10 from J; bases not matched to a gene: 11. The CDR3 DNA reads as TGTGCCAGCAGCTCTAGCGGGAGGGCCGCGGGTCTCCAGTACTTC. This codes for CASSSSGRAAGLQYF. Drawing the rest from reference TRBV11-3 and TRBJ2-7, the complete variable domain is EAGVVQSPRYKIIEKKQPVAFWCNPISGHNTLYWYLQNLGQGPELLIRYENEEAVDDSQLPKDRFSAERLKGVDSTLKIQPAELGDSAVYLCASSSSGRAAGLQYFGPGTRLTVT.

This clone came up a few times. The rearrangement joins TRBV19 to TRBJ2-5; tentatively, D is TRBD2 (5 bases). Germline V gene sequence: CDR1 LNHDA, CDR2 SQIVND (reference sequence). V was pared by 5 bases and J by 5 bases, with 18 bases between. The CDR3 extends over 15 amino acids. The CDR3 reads CASSGREYPSETQYF. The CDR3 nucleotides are TGTGCCAGTAGTGGAAGGGAGTATCCCTCTGAGACCCAGTACTTC.

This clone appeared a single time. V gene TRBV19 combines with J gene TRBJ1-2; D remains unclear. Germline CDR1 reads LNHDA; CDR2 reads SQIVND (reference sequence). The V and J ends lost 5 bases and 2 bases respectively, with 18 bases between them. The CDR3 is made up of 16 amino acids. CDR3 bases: TGTGCCAGTAGTTCAACCGGGCAGGAGCGAAACTATGGCTACACCTTC. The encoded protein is CASSSTGQERNYGYTF.

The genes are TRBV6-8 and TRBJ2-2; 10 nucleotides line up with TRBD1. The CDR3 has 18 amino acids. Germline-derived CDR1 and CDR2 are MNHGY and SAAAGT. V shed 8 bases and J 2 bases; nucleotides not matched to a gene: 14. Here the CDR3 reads CASFRHGTGAPNTGELFF. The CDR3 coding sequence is TGTGCCAGCTTCCGCCACGGGACAGGGGCTCCAAACACCGGGGAGCTGTTTTTT.

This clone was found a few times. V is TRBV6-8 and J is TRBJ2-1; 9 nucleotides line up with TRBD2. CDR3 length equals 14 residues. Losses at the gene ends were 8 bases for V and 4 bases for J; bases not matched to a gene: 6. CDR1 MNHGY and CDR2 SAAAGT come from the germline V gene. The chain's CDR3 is CASLSGSGYNEQFF. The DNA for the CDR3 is TGTGCCAGCCTTAGCGGGAGTGGGTACAATGAGCAGTTCTTC.

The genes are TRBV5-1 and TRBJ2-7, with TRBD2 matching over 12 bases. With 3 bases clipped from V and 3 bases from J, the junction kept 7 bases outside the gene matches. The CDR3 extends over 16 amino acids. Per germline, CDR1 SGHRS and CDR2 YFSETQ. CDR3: CASSSPGLAGHYEQYF. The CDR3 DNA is TGCGCCAGCAGCTCACCGGGACTAGCGGGCCACTACGAGCAGTACTTC.

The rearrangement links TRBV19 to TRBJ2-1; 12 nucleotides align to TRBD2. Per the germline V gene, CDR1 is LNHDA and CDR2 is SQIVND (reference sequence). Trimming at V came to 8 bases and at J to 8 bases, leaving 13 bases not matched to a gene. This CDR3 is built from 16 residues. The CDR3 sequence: CASLDPGLAGKHEQFF. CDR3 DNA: TGTGCCAGTTTAGACCCTGGACTAGCGGGGAAACATGAGCAGTTCTTC.

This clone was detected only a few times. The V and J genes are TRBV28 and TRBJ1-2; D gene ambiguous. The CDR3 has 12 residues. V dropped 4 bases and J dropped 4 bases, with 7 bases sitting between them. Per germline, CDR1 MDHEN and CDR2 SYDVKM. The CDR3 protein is CASSSAFYGYTF. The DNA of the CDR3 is TGTGCCAGCAGTTCGGCGTTCTATGGCTACACCTTC.

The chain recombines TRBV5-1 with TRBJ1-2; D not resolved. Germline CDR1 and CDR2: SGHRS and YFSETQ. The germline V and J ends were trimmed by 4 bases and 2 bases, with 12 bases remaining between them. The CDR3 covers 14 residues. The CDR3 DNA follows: TGCGCCAGCAGCCCGTCTGGAGGGAACTATGGCTACACCTTC. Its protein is CASSPSGGNYGYTF. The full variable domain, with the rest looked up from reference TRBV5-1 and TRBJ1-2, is KAGVTQTPRYLIKTRGQQVTLSCSPISGHRSVSWYQQTPGQGLQFLFEYFSETQRNKGNFPGRFSGRQFSNSRSEMNVSTLELGDSALYLCASSPSGGNYGYTFGSGTRLTVV.

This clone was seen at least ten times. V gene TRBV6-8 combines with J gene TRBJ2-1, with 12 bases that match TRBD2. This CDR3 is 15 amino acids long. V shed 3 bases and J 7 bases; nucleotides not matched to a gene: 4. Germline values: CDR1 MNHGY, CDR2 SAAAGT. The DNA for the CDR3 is TGTGCCAGCAGTTATCCGACTAGCGGGAGAAATGAGCAGTTCTTC. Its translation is CASSYPTSGRNEQFF.

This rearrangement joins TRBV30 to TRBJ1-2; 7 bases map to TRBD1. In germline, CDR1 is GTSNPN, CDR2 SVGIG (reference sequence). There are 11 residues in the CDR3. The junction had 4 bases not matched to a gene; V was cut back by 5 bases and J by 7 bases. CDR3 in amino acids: CAWGQVSGYTF. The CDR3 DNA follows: TGTGCCTGGGGACAGGTTTCTGGCTACACCTTC.

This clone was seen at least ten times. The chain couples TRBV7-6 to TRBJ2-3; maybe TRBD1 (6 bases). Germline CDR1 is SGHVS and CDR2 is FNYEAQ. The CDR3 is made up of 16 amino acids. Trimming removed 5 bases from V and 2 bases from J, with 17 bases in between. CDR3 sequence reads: CASSPQGPRATDTQYF. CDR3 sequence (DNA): TGTGCCAGCAGCCCACAGGGACCTCGGGCCACAGATACGCAGTATTTT.

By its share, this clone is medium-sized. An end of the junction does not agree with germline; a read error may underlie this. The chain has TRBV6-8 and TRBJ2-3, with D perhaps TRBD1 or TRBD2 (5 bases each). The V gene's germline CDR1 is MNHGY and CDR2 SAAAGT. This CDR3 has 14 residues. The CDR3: CAISVGTVGDTQYF. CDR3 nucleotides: TGTGCCATCAGTGTTGGGACGGTGGGAGATACGCAGTATTTT.

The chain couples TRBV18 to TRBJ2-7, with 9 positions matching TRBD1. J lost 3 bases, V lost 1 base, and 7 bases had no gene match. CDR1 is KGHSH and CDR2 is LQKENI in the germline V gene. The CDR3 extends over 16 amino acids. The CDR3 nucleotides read TGTGCCAGCTCACCACGGTCGGGACAGGGTATCTACGAGCAGTACTTC. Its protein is CASSPRSGQGIYEQYF.

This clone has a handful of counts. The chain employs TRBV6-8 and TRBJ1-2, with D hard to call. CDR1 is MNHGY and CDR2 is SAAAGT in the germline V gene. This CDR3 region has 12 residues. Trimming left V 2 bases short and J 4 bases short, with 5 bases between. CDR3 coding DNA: TGTGCCAGCAGTTACGGCCCCTATGGCTACACCTTC. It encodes CASSYGPYGYTF.

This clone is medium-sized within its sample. The CDR3 loop is CASSPSGFSYEQYF. The CDR3, as DNA: TGTGCCAGCAGCCCGTCAGGGTTCTCCTACGAGCAGTACTTC. The chain employs TRBV11-3 and TRBJ2-7, with D maybe TRBD1 (5 bases). V lost 5 bases and J lost 0, with 11 bases in between. CDR3 size: 14 residues. Per germline, CDR1 SGHNT and CDR2 YENEEA.

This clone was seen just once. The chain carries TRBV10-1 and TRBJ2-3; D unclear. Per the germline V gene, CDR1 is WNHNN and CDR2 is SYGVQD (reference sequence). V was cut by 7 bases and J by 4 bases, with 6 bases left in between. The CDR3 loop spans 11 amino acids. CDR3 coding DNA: TGCGCCAGCATACTCCCAGATACGCAGTATTTT. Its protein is CASILPDTQYF.

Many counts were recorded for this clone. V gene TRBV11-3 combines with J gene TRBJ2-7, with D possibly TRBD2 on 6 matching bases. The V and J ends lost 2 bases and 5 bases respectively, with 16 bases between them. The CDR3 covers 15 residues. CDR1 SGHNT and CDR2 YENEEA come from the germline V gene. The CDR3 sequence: CASSLSRGLGHEQYF. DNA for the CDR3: TGTGCCAGCAGCTTATCCCGGGGACTCGGGCACGAGCAGTACTTC.

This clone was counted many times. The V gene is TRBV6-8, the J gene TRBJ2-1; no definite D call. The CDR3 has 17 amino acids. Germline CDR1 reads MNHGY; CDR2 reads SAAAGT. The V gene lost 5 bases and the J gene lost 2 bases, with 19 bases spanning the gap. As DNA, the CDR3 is TGTGCCAGCAGTGCCCGAGCGCCCGGAAACCCCTACAATGAGCAGTTCTTC. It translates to CASSARAPGNPYNEQFF.

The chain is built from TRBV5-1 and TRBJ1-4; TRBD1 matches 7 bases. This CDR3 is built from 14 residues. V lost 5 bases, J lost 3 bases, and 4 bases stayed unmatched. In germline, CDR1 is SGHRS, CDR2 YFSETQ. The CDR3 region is CASRGDRSNEKLFF. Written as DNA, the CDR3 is TGCGCCAGCAGGGGGGACAGATCTAATGAAAAACTGTTTTTT. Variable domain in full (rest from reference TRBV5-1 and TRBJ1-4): KAGVTQTPRYLIKTRGQQVTLSCSPISGHRSVSWYQQTPGQGLQFLFEYFSETQRNKGNFPGRFSGRQFSNSRSEMNVSTLELGDSALYLCASRGDRSNEKLFFGSGTQLSVL.

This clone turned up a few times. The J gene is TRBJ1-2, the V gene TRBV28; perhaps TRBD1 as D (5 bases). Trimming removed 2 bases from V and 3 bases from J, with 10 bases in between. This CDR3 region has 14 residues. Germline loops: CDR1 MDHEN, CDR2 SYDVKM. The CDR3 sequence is CASSLGGDDYGYTF. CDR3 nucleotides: TGTGCCAGCAGTTTAGGAGGGGATGACTATGGCTACACCTTC.

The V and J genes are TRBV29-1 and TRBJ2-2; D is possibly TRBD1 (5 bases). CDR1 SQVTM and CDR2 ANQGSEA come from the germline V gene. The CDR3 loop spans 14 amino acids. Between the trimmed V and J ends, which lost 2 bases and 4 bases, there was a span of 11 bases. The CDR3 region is CSVELPRGTGELFF. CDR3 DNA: TGCAGCGTTGAACTTCCTAGGGGCACCGGGGAGCTGTTTTTT.

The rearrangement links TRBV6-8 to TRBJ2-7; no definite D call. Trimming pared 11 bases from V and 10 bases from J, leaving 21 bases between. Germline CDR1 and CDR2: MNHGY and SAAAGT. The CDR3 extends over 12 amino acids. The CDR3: CASLDPADLQYF. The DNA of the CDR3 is TGTGCCTCCCTTGACCCCGCCGACCTTCAGTACTTC.